The 18 T cell receptor beta chains given below trace back to one sample, sequenced in a study of blood T cells in healthy people across ages. For the second PCR, which ran for about 6 to 11 cycles, a sample-barcoded 5' primer and a J-beta primer mix were used. Each CDR3 protein is one row after TCRdb ran MiXCR on the 5' RACE reads. The table shows roughly 1 million distinct CDR3 sequences, with approximately 25% occurring only once. These records were also assigned to another study, of T cells of mothers and their children.

Sequenced material: blood. The receptors stem from a girl aged 2-10 years in good health.

V gene TRBV5-6 combines with J gene TRBJ2-3; D is unresolved. The ends were cut back, 5 bases at V and 2 bases at J, with 18 bases in the middle. Germline CDR1 SGHDT, CDR2 YYEEEE. This CDR3 contains 16 residues. CDR3 bases: TGTGCCAGCAGTCTAACGATGGCTAAACCCACAGATACGCAGTATTTT. This codes for CASSLTMAKPTDTQYF.

The chain combines TRBV6-6 with TRBJ1-1; D gene ambiguous. In germline, CDR1 is MNHNY, CDR2 SVGAGI (reference sequence). V was cut by 8 bases and J by 6 bases, with 13 bases left in between. The CDR3 has 12 residues. The CDR3 sequence is CASGIGWAEAFF. The CDR3 DNA is TGTGCCAGCGGCATCGGGTGGGCTGAAGCTTTCTTT.

This clonotype has only a few counts. The chain is built from TRBV20-1 and TRBJ1-1, with 8 bases aligning to TRBD1. The germline V gene encodes CDR1 DFQATT and CDR2 SNEGSKA (reference sequence). After removal of 7 bases from V and 12 bases from J, the junction contained 10 bases not matched to a gene. There are 11 residues in the CDR3. CDR3 sequence: CSDPFRGLTFF. The CDR3 DNA follows: TGCAGTGACCCTTTCAGGGGGCTAACTTTCTTT.

The V and J genes are TRBV28 and TRBJ2-5; 8 bases are shared with TRBD2. The J call may not be correct, given that the DNA end is closer to TRBJ2-1. Germline V gives CDR1 MDHEN, CDR2 SYDVKM. The CDR3 contains 17 residues. CDR3 sequence reads: CASSLRVFIAGYNEQFF. CDR3 DNA sequence: TGTGCCAGCAGTTTACGGGTTTTCATAGCGGGATACAATGAGCAGTTCTTC.

This clonotype was seen a few times. CDR3: CASSYGPPATNEKLFF. CDR3 sequence (DNA): TGTGCCAGCAGTTACGGGCCTCCTGCAACTAATGAAAAACTGTTTTTT. V gene TRBV6-5 combines with J gene TRBJ1-4; D gene uncertain. The CDR3 is 16 amino acids. The V gene lost 2 bases and the J gene lost 0 bases, with 10 bases spanning the gap. Germline V gene sequence: CDR1 MNHEY, CDR2 SVGAGI.

The chain employs TRBV6-2 or TRBV6-3 and TRBJ2-5; 14 nucleotides line up with TRBD2. The junction had 15 bases not matched to a gene; V was cut back by 4 bases and J by 5 bases. The CDR3 has 19 residues. The V gene's germline CDR1 is MNHEY and CDR2 SVGEGT. DNA of the CDR3: TGTGCCAGCAGTTTCCGGACCGGGACTAGCGGGGGAGTGTGGGAGACCCAGTACTTC. As protein: CASSFRTGTSGGVWETQYF.

This clonotype occurred a few times. The chain uses TRBV29-1 and TRBJ2-5, with 9 bases identical to TRBD1. The CDR3 spans 13 residues. The V gene's germline CDR1 is SQVTM and CDR2 ANQGSEA. The CDR3: CGYRGLLQETQYF. DNA for the CDR3: TGCGGCTACAGGGGGCTCCTCCAAGAGACCCAGTACTTC.

V gene TRBV2 combines with J gene TRBJ1-1, with D uncertain. Germline V CDR1 and CDR2: SNHLY, FYNNEI. With 2 bases removed from V and 0 bases from J, the gap between germline ends came to 4 bases. The CDR3 sequence is 13 residues long. The CDR3 spells CASSERMNTEAFF. DNA for the CDR3: TGTGCCAGCAGTGAAAGAATGAACACTGAAGCTTTCTTT.

As to this clonotype: At one of its ends the junction is not consistent with the germline gene, which may arise from a read error. J is TRBJ2-2 and V is TRBV28, with D perhaps assigned TRBD1 or TRBD2 (5 bases each). CDR1 is MDHEN, CDR2 SYDVKM, per germline. CDR3 length equals 13 residues. This chain's CDR3 is CASDRDNTGELYF. The CDR3 DNA reads TGTGCCAGCGACAGAGACAACACCGGGGAGCTGTATTTT.

In its sample, this clonotype was seen a few times. The chain combines TRBV9 with TRBJ2-6, with D possibly TRBD1 on 6 matching bases. V was trimmed by 1 base and J by 1 base, leaving 15 bases between them. Germline V lookup: CDR1 SGDLS, CDR2 YYNGEE. CDR3 size: 18 residues. In DNA form, the CDR3 reads TGTGCCAGCAGCGTATCCCCAGGGGTCCCATCTGGGGCCAACGTCCTGACTTTC. It encodes CASSVSPGVPSGANVLTF.

A few counts support this clonotype. This rearrangement joins TRBV3-1 to TRBJ2-7; the D is unclear. Trimming shortened V by 1 base and J by 7 bases, and 11 bases separated the two germline ends. Germline lookup yields CDR1 LGHDT and CDR2 YNNKEL (reference sequence). This CDR3 is built from 13 residues. The CDR3 sequence: CASSQGVSREQYF. The CDR3 DNA sequence: TGTGCCAGCAGCCAAGGGGTATCGAGGGAGCAGTACTTC.

This clonotype was seen more than once but under ten times. The CDR3 is CASSLVTAGGNTEAFF. Written as DNA, the CDR3 is TGTGCCAGCAGCTTAGTTACCGCAGGGGGAAACACTGAAGCTTTCTTT. The chain combines TRBV5-4 with TRBJ1-1; 7 bases match TRBD1. V lost 2 bases, J lost 2 bases, and 9 bases stayed unmatched. This CDR3 is built from 16 residues. Per germline, CDR1 SGHNT and CDR2 YYREEE (reference sequence).

The chain employs TRBV18 and TRBJ2-1, with D tentatively TRBD1 (5 bases). Germline V lookup: CDR1 KGHSH, CDR2 LQKENI. Trimming took off 3 bases at V and 10 bases at J, with 19 bases between the two ends. The length of the CDR3 is 15 residues. CDR3 sequence reads: CASSPSPQGALEQFF. CDR3 sequence (DNA): TGTGCCAGCTCACCTTCCCCCCAAGGGGCATTAGAGCAGTTCTTC.

The chain combines TRBV20-1 with TRBJ1-2; 8 positions agree with TRBD1. The CDR3 contains 13 residues. CDR1 is DFQATT and CDR2 is SNEGSKA in the germline V gene (reference sequence). J lost 7 bases, V lost 1 base, and 5 bases had no gene match. For the CDR3, the DNA is TGCAGTGCTAGAGGACAGGGGCCCCCTGGCTACACCTTC. Translation: CSARGQGPPGYTF.

The CDR3 nucleotides are TGTGCCAGCAGCTTAAAGGTACTGGGAGCGCAGTATTTT. Translating it yields CASSLKVLGAQYF. The V and J genes are TRBV13 and TRBJ2-3; maybe TRBD2 (5 bases). The germline gives CDR1 PRHDT, CDR2 FYEKMQ (reference sequence). CDR3 length: 13 residues. Trimming removed 2 bases at V and 10 bases at J, with 13 bases between.

V usage is TRBV28 and J usage is TRBJ2-5; no reliable D call. There are 12 residues in the CDR3. Trimming cost V 8 bases and J 5 bases, with 12 bases left between them. In germline, CDR1 is MDHEN, CDR2 SYDVKM. The chain's CDR3 is CASSKGRETQYF. CDR3 nucleotide sequence: TGTGCCAGCTCCAAAGGACGGGAGACCCAGTACTTC.

This clonotype was observed a handful of times. V usage is TRBV29-1 and J usage is TRBJ2-3; the match to TRBD1 covers 7 bases. V shed 2 bases, J shed 4 bases, and the junction held 6 bases outside the gene matches. The CDR3 runs 14 residues. The V gene's germline CDR1 is SQVTM and CDR2 ANQGSEA. The chain's CDR3 is CSVELQGTPDTQYF. The CDR3 DNA follows: TGCAGCGTTGAACTACAGGGGACCCCAGATACGCAGTATTTT.

The chain employs TRBV3-1 and TRBJ2-7, with TRBD1 matching 9 bases. V lost 4 bases to trimming and J lost 8 bases; unmatched junction nucleotides: 9. The CDR3 sequence is 14 residues long. Germline V gene lookup returns CDR1 LGHDT and CDR2 YNNKEL (reference sequence). CDR3 DNA sequence: TGTGCCAGCAGCCGCGGAGGGACAGGGATTAAGCAGTACTTC. Translated, it gives CASSRGGTGIKQYF.